This TCR beta chain was sequenced during a study of T cells after yellow fever vaccination. A 5'RACE template-switching step, the method used to make TCR cDNA, added a universal primer site and UMIs. TCRdb redid the calling of the 5' RACE reads with MiXCR, one entry per CDR3 protein. The data contain roughly 330,000 distinct CDR3 sequences, roughly 6.8% of them singletons. There are a few counts of this clonotype. The target antigen is unknown. CDR1 and CDR2 (germline): SGHRS, YFSETQ. Trimming pared 4 bases from V and 3 bases from J, leaving 11 bases between. The CDR3 is 15 residues long. The study, taken as a whole, reports: Researchers report a weaker secondary response that nonetheless peaked faster, day 5 versus 15. There was a small share of clonotypes that showed up in both the CD4 and CD8 compartments.

The sequencing used PBMCs, collected roughly 45 days after the first yellow fever vaccination. The sequence was collected from a man aged 18 to 29 who received the YFV17D yellow fever vaccine. The chain combines TRBV5-1 with TRBJ2-6; D not resolved. The CDR3 region is CASSLDGLGANVLTF. The CDR3 DNA follows: TGCGCCAGCAGCCTTGATGGGCTTGGGGCCAACGTCCTGACTTTC. The full variable domain, its missing parts supplied by reference TRBV5-1 and TRBJ2-6, is KAGVTQTPRYLIKTRGQQVTLSCSPISGHRSVSWYQQTPGQGLQFLFEYFSETQRNKGNFPGRFSGRQFSNSRSEMNVSTLELGDSALYLCASSLDGLGANVLTFGAGSRLTVL.